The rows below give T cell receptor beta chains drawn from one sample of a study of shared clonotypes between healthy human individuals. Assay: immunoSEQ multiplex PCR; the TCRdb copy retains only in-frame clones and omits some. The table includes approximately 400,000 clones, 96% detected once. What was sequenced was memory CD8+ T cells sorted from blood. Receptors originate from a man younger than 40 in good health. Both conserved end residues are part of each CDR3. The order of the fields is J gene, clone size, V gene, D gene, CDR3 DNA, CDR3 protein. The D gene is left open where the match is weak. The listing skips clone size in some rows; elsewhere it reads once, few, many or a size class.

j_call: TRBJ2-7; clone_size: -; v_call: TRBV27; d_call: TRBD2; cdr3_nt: TGTGCCAGCAGTTCGATACGACTCACTAGCGGGAGTAGCGAGCAGTACTTC; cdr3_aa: CASSSIRLTSGSSEQYF
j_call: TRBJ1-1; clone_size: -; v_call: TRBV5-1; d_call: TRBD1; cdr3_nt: TGCGCCAGCAGCCATTCAGGAGGACAGGCCTTGAACACTGAAGCTTTCTTT; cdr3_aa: CASSHSGGQALNTEAFF
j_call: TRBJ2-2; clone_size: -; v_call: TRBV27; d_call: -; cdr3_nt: TGTGCCAGCAGTTTGGGCACCGGGGAGCTGTTTTTT; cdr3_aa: CASSLGTGELFF
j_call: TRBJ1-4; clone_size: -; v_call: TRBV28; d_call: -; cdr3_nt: TGTGCCAGCAGTTTAGAGCAGGGACGCCCTAATGAAAAACTGTTTTTT; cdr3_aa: CASSLEQGRPNEKLFF
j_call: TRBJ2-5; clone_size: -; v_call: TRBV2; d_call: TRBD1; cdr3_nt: TGTGCCAGCAGGGCGGACAGGGGAAGAGGGCAAGAGACCCAGTACTTC; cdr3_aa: CASRADRGRGQETQYF
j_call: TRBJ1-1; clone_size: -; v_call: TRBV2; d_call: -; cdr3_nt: TGTGCCAGCGGATGGGGGAAGGGGAACACTGAAGCTTTCTTT; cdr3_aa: CASGWGKGNTEAFF
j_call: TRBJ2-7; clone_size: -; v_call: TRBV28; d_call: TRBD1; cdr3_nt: TGTGCCAGCAGTTTACTGACAGGGGGTTCCTACGAGCAGTACTTC; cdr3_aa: CASSLLTGGSYEQYF
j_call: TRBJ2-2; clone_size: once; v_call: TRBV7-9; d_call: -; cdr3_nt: TGTGCCAGCAGCGCACAGGGAACAACCGGGGAGCTGTTTTTT; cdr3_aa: CASSAQGTTGELFF
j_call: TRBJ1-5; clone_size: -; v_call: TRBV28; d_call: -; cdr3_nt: TGTGCCAGCAGGGGTCCCGGGACCTTAAGCAATCAGCCCCAGCATTTT; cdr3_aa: CASRGPGTLSNQPQHF
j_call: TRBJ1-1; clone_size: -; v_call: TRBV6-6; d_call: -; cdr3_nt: TGTGCCAGCACACAAATAACTGAAGCTTTCTTT; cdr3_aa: CASTQITEAFF
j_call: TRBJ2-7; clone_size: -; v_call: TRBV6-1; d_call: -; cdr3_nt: TGTGCCAGCAGTGAAGGAGCCGTTAAGAGCTCCTACGAGCAGTACTTC; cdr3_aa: CASSEGAVKSSYEQYF
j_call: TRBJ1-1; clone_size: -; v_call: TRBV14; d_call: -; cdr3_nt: TGTGCCAGCAGCAGGGCAGGGGCCTGGGCTTTCTTT; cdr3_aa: CASSRAGAWAFF
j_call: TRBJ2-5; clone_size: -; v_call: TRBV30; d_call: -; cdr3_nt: TGTGCCTGGGGACAAGAGACCCAGTACTTC; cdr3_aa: CAWGQETQYF
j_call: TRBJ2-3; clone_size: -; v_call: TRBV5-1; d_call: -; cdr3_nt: TGCGCCAGCAGCTTTCATAGGATGGACGATACGCAGTATTTT; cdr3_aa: CASSFHRMDDTQYF
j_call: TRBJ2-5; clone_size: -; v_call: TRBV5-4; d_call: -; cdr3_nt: TGTGCCAGCAGCAAACCGAGCGAGACCCAGTACTTC; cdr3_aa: CASSKPSETQYF
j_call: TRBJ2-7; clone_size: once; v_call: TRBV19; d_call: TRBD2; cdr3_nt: TGTGCCAGTAGTATAGGATCAGGCGGGAGGGCCGAGCAGTACTTC; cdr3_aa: CASSIGSGGRAEQYF
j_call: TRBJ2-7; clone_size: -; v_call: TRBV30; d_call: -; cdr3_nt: TGTGCCTGGAGTGTCTCAGGGGCCCACGAGCAGTACTTC; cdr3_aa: CAWSVSGAHEQYF
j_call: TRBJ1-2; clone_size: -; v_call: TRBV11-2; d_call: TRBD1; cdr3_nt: TGTGCCAGCAGCTTAGCCCGACAGGGTGACTATGGCTACACCTTC; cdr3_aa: CASSLARQGDYGYTF
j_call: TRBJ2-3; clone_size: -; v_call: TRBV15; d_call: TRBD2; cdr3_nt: TGTGCCACCAGCAGATCCGCTCACGGACTAGCGGGGGACACAGATACGCAGTATTTT; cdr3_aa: CATSRSAHGLAGDTDTQYF
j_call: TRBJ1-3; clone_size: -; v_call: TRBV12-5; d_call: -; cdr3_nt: TGTGCTAGTGGCCAGGGATCCGGAAACACCATATATTTT; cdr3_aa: CASGQGSGNTIYF
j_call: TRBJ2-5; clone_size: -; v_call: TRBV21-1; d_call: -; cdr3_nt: TGTGCCAGCAGCAAAGGGGGGGGAGAGACCCAGTACTTC; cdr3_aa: CASSKGGGETQYF
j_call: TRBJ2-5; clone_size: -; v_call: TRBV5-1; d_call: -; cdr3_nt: TGCGCCAGCAGTACGGAGGAGGGGTCGGGGACCCAGTACTTC; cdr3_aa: CASSTEEGSGTQYF
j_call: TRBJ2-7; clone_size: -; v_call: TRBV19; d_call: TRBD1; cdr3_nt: TGTGCCAGTAGCGTTGGACAGGCCCCCTACGAGCAGTACTTC; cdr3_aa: CASSVGQAPYEQYF
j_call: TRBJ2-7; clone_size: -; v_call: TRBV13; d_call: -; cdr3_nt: TGTGCCAGCAGCTTAGGGCGGGGAGGCTCCTACGAGCAGTACTTC; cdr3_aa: CASSLGRGGSYEQYF
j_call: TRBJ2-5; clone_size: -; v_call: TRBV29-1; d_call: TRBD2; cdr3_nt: TGCAGCGTTGAATCCCTAGCGGGAGGGACGGGAAAGACCCAGTACTTC; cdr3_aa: CSVESLAGGTGKTQYF
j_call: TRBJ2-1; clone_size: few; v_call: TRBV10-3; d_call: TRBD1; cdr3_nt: TGTGCCATCAGTGCCGGGACAGGAGGCAATGAGCAGTTCTTC; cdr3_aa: CAISAGTGGNEQFF
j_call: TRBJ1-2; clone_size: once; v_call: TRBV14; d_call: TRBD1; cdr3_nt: TGTGCCAGCAGCCAAGATCTAGGGGGCCGAGCTAACTATGGCTACACCTTC; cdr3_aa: CASSQDLGGRANYGYTF
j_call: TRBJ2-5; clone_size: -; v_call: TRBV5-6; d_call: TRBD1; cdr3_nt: TGTGCCAGCAGTGCCCCGGGACAGGCGTCCCAAGAGACCCAGTACTTC; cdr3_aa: CASSAPGQASQETQYF
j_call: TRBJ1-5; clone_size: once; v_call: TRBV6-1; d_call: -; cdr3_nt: TGTGCCAGCAGTGAAGCGCCGGGAGAGCCCCAGCATTTT; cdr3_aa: CASSEAPGEPQHF
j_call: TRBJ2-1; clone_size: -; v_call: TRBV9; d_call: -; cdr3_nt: TGTGCCAGCAGCGTAGGGGGGACACGCAGCAGTGAGCAGTTCTTC; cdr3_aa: CASSVGGTRSSEQFF
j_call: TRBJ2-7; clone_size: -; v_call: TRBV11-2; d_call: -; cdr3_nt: TGTGCCAGCAGCGTTACCTACGAGCAGTACTTC; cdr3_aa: CASSVTYEQYF
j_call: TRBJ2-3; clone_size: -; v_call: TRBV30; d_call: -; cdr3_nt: TGTGCCTGGAGTGTACGTAGTTATGCAGATACGCAGTATTTT; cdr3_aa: CAWSVRSYADTQYF
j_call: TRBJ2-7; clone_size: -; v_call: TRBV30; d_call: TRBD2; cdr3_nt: TGTGCCTGGACAAGTAGAGGACTAGGACTCCATATGCCGATCTACGAGCAGTACTTC; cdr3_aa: CAWTSRGLGLHMPIYEQYF
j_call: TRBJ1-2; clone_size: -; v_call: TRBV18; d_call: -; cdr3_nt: TGTGCCAGCTCACCAAAGGAAAATGGCTACACCTTC; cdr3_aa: CASSPKENGYTF
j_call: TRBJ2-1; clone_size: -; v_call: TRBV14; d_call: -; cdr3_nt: TGTGCCAGCAGCCTCCGACTGAGCTACAATGAGCAGTTCTTC; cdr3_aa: CASSLRLSYNEQFF
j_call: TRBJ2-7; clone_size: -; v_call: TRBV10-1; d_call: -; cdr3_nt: TGCGCCAGCAGTGAGTTTAATTACGAGCAGTACTTC; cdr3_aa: CASSEFNYEQYF
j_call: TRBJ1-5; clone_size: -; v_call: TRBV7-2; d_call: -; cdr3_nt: TGTGCCAGCAGCCTTGATACTGATCAGCCCCAGCATTTT; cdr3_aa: CASSLDTDQPQHF
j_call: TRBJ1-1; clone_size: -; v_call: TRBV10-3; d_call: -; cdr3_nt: TGTGCCATCAGTGCTGCAGGGTCGTACACTGAAGCTTTCTTT; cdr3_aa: CAISAAGSYTEAFF
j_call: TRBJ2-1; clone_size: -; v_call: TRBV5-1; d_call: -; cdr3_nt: TGCGCCAGCAGCTTCGCGGGAAATGAGCAGTTCTTC; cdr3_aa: CASSFAGNEQFF
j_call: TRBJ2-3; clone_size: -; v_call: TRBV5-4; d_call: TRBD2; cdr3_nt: TGTGCCAGCAGCTTGGCCGGACTAGCGGGATACACAGATACGCAGTATTTT; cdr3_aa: CASSLAGLAGYTDTQYF
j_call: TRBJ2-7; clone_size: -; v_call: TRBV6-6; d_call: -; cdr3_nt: TGTGCCAGCAGTTACTCGGACGATCGGGTGTACTTC; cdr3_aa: CASSYSDDRVYF
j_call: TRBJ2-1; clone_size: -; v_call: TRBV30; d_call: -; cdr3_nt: TGTGCCTGGAGCCCCCGAGAAATGTCCTACAATGAGCAGTTCTTC; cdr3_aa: CAWSPREMSYNEQFF
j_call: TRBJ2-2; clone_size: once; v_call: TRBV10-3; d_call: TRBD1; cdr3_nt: TGTGCCGTACAGGGGGCGAACACCGGGGAGCTGTTTTTT; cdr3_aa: CAVQGANTGELFF